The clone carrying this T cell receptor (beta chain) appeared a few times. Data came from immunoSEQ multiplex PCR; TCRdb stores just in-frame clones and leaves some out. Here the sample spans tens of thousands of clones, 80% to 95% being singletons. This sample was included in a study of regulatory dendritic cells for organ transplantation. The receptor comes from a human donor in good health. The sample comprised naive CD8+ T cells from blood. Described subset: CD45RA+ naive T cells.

The CDR3 nucleotides read TGCGCCAGCAGCCAAGTAATTACAGGGGGCTATGGCTACACCTTC. Its protein product is CASSQVITGGYGYTF. The V call is TRBV4-1, the J call TRBJ1-2, with TRBD1 matching over 8 bases. CDR3 length equals 15 residues. Trimming at V came to 1 base and at J to 4 bases, leaving 5 bases not matched to a gene. Germline CDR1 and CDR2: MGHRA and YSYEKL.